These T cell receptor beta chains were read from a single sample in a study of human T cells and chemical hapten exposure. A single record per CDR3 protein comes from TCRdb applying MiXCR to the RACE reads. The repertoire has 350,000 to 400,000 distinct CDR3 sequences, 5.1% of them found once; the top ten carry roughly 2.6%. The starting material was whole blood, obtained in connection with sensitization to the hapten diphenylcyclopropenone (DPC). The receptor set was obtained from a woman aged 45-65 years with alopecia areata. Some clones in this sample may be carry-over from other donors' samples. CDR3s include the opening cysteine and the closing phenylalanine or tryptophan. Fields, in order: V gene, J gene, CDR3 protein.

TRBV10-3,TRBJ2-7,CAISDPTEQYF
TRBV6-2/TRBV6-3,TRBJ1-1,CAIQTPGTNWGTEAFF
TRBV29-1,TRBJ1-4,CSVPHGEELFF
TRBV5-5,TRBJ2-1,CASSRDVGIGNEQFF
TRBV6-5,TRBJ1-5,CASSQQGEGQPQHF
TRBV18,TRBJ1-1,CASSPSTGGTEAFF
TRBV20-1,TRBJ1-5,CSATDGLNQPQHF
TRBV6-1,TRBJ2-3,CASSEVVAGDIDTQYF
TRBV4-3,TRBJ2-6,CASSPRTGGFGANVLTF
TRBV7-6,TRBJ2-3,CASSPGLAGGADTQYF
TRBV5-1,TRBJ1-2,CASSYGYGYTF
TRBV29-1,TRBJ2-1,CSGAGGWYEQFF
TRBV15,TRBJ1-5,CATSWGTEDQPQHF
TRBV13,TRBJ1-1,CASSLDREPNTEAFF
TRBV9,TRBJ2-3,CASSPDQGSTTDTQYF
TRBV19,TRBJ1-4,CAPRGAKGGNNEKLFF
TRBV5-1,TRBJ2-7,CASRISTNDEQYF
TRBV12-5,TRBJ1-5,CASGSSGHYSNQPQHF
TRBV27,TRBJ2-1,CASSLYRAGEQFF
TRBV29-1,TRBJ2-5,CSVHRAFQETQYF
TRBV9,TRBJ2-1,CASSPPAGGSYNEQFF
TRBV29-1,TRBJ2-3,CSVADRGQDTQYF
TRBV4-2,TRBJ1-4,CASSQGGTGDEKLFF
TRBV29-1,TRBJ2-2,CSVVREGPVGELFF
TRBV20-1,TRBJ2-7,CSARGYAFEQYF
TRBV7-2,TRBJ1-6,CASSSRLDSSANNSPLHF
TRBV24-1,TRBJ2-5,CATSDLRLAGGETQYF
TRBV27,TRBJ2-1,CASSFQNSNEQFF
TRBV6-6,TRBJ1-1,CASSYSPETTEAFF